This TCR beta chain is from a study of T cells expressing NK-cell markers. The overall study: The TCR beta repertoires originated in sorted CD3+CD56+NKG2C+, CD3+CD56+NKG2C- and CD3+CD56-NKG2C+ T cells.

Findings of the study overall: The study did not resolve the HCMV specificity of expanded NKG2C+ T cell clones.

To note about this clonotype: Its matching antigen is unknown.

5'RACE template switching with UMIs produced the TCR beta cDNA. TCRdb reworked the 5' RACE reads into one entry per CDR3 protein, no DNA. The specimen's table records around 380,000 distinct CDR3 sequences. This CDR3 contains 12 residues. Germline V gene data show CDR1 as MRHNA and CDR2 as SNTAGT. The clonotype comes from a woman in her forties or fifties in good health. The sequenced material came from blood T cells: a sorted CD56 or NKG2C T cell subset, CD4+ or CD8+ T cells, or bulk PBMC T cells (not recorded which). The V call is TRBV6-4, the J call TRBJ2-3. CDR3 residues: CASSGDLNTQYF.